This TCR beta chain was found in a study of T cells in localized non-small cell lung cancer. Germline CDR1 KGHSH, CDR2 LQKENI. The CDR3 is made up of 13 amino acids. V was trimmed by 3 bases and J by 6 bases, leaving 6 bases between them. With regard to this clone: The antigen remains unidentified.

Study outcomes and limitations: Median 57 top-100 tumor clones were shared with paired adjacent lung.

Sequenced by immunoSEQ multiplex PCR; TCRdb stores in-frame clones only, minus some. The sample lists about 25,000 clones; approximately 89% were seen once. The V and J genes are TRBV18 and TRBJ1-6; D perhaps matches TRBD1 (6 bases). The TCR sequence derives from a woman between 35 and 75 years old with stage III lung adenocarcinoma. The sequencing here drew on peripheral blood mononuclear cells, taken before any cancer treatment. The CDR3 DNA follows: TGTGCCAGCTCACCGGACAGTAATTCACCCCTCCACTTT. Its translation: CASSPDSNSPLHF.